This T cell receptor beta chain came from a study of hypomethylating agent response in myelodysplastic syndrome. At the level of the study: Patients with myelodysplastic syndrome were 9 male and 2 female. Roughly six patients responded with complete response or hematologic improvement; about five did not.

Each sample had roughly 400 ng DNA, as two 200 ng replicates, at survey resolution. Here immunoSEQ multiplex PCR was the method, and the copy in TCRdb shows in-frame clones only, minus some. The sample includes thousands of clones, around four fifths of them seen just once. V lost 4 bases and J 7 bases, leaving 15 bases between the germline ends. The CDR3 covers 14 residues. Germline CDR1 is SGHRS and CDR2 is YFSETQ. This chain links TRBV5-1 with TRBJ2-1; tentatively, D is TRBD1 or TRBD2 (5 bases each). This receptor was obtained from a human donor with myelodysplastic syndrome. Sample: bone marrow, taken before or after starting hypomethylating agent treatment for myelodysplastic syndrome (not recorded which). As DNA, the CDR3 is TGCGCCAGCAGCGCCCGGGACCTTAGGAATGAGCAGTTCTTC. Residues: CASSARDLRNEQFF.